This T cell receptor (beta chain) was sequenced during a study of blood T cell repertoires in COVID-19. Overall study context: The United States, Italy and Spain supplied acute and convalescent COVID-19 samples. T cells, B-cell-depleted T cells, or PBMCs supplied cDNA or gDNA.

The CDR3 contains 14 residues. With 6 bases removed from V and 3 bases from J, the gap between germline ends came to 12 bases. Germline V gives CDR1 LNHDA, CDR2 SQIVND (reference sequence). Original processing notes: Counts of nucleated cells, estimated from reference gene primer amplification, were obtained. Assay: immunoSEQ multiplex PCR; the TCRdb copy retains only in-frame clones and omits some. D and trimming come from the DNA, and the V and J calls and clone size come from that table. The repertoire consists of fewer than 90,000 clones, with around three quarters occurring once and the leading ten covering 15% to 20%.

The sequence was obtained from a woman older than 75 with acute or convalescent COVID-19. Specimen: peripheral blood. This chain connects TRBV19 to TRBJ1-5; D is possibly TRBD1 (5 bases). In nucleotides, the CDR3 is TGTGCCAGTAGGAACCAGGGTGTCAATCAGCCCCAGCATTTT. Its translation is CASRNQGVNQPQHF.